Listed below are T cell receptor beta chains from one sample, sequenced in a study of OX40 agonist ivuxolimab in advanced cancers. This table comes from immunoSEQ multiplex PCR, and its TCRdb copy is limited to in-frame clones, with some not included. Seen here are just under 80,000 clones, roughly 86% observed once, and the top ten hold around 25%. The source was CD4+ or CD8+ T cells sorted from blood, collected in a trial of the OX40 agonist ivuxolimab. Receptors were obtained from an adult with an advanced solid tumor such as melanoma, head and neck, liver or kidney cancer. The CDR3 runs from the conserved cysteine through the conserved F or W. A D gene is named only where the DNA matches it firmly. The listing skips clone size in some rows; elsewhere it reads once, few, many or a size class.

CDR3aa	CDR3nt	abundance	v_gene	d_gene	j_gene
CASSLMTGGLNEQFF	TGCGCCAGCAGCTTGATGACAGGGGGCCTCAATGAGCAGTTCTTC	.	TRBV5-1	TRBD1	TRBJ2-1
CASKGAEKSSYNEQFF	TGTGCCAGTAAAGGGGCGGAAAAGAGCTCCTACAATGAGCAGTTCTTC	.	TRBV19	.	TRBJ2-1
CAWSNRAPETQYF	TGTGCCTGGAGCAATCGGGCCCCGGAGACCCAGTACTTC	.	TRBV30	.	TRBJ2-5
CASLFRDTGANVLTF	TGTGCCAGCTTATTCCGGGACACTGGGGCCAACGTCCTGACTTTC	once	TRBV2	.	TRBJ2-6
CASSLGTGLSHEQYF	TGTGCCAGCAGCTTAGGGACGGGGCTCTCCCACGAGCAGTACTTC	.	TRBV11-2	.	TRBJ2-7
CASSLGGGTGAWGTEAFF	TGTGCCAGCAGCTTAGGGGGCGGAACCGGGGCATGGGGCACTGAAGCTTTCTTT	.	TRBV7-6	.	TRBJ1-1
CAIRQGIDEQYF	TGTGCCATCCGACAGGGGATCGACGAGCAGTACTTC	.	TRBV10-3	TRBD1	TRBJ2-7
CAWNRDRGRETQYF	TGTGCCTGGAACCGGGACAGGGGGCGAGAGACCCAGTACTTC	.	TRBV30	TRBD1	TRBJ2-5
CASSIYREAFF	TGTGCCAGTAGTATATACAGGGAAGCTTTCTTT	.	TRBV19	.	TRBJ1-1
CATAGRQMNTEAFF	TGTGCGACAGCGGGTAGACAGATGAACACTGAAGCTTTCTTT	.	TRBV6-1	.	TRBJ1-1
CASSDRGNTGELFF	TGCGCCAGCAGCGACAGGGGGAACACCGGGGAGCTGTTTTTT	.	TRBV4-1	TRBD1	TRBJ2-2
CASSLARLAGNEQFF	TGTGCCAGCAGCTTGGCTAGGCTAGCAGGCAATGAGCAGTTCTTC	.	TRBV5-8	.	TRBJ2-1
CASSLGTEGYEQYF	TGCGCCAGCAGCTTGGGGACTGAGGGCTACGAGCAGTACTTC	.	TRBV5-1	.	TRBJ2-7
CASSLQGSDTEAFF	TGTGCCAGCAGCTTACAGGGAAGCGACACTGAAGCTTTCTTT	.	TRBV7-9	.	TRBJ1-1
CASSSLAGSWSETQYF	TGTGCCAGCAGCTCGCTAGCGGGATCATGGTCAGAGACCCAGTACTTC	.	TRBV11-2	TRBD2	TRBJ2-5
CASSEWGGVSYEQYF	TGTGCCAGCAGTGAATGGGGCGGAGTTTCCTACGAGCAGTACTTC	.	TRBV25-1	.	TRBJ2-7
CAISDWRALNTEAFF	TGTGCCATCAGTGATTGGAGGGCACTGAACACTGAAGCTTTCTTT	.	TRBV10-3	.	TRBJ1-1
CASSLVRANGAYEQYF	TGTGCCAGCAGCTTGGTCCGGGCTAACGGGGCCTACGAGCAGTACTTC	.	TRBV5-5	.	TRBJ2-7
CASSQGLAGRGFTGEQYF	TGCGCCAGCAGCCAAGGCCTCGCTGGCAGGGGGTTTACGGGCGAGCAGTACTTC	once	TRBV4-1	TRBD1	TRBJ2-7
CASSLGTPGANVLTF	TGTGCCAGCAGCTTAGGGACTCCGGGGGCCAACGTCCTGACTTTC	.	TRBV7-9	.	TRBJ2-6
CASSQDPGDAYEQYF	TGCGCCAGCAGCCAAGATCCAGGAGACGCCTACGAGCAGTACTTC	.	TRBV4-3	.	TRBJ2-7
CASSGEPPNTGELFF	TGTGCCAGTAGTGGGGAACCTCCGAACACCGGGGAGCTGTTTTTT	.	TRBV19	.	TRBJ2-2
CASSLGYGGPNTGELFF	TGTGCCAGCAGCTTAGGATACGGAGGGCCGAACACCGGGGAGCTGTTTTTT	few	TRBV11-2	.	TRBJ2-2
CASSVEGGSNQPQHF	TGTGCCAGCAGTGTCGAGGGTGGTAGCAATCAGCCCCAGCATTTT	.	TRBV2	.	TRBJ1-5
CASSPRTDQPQHF	TGTGCCAGCAGTCCCAGGACGGATCAGCCCCAGCATTTT	.	TRBV6-6	.	TRBJ1-5
CASSSDGRNEKLFF	TGTGCCAGCAGCTCAGACGGACGCAATGAAAAACTGTTTTTT	.	TRBV7-8	.	TRBJ1-4
CASSLGLVQEDEKLFF	TGTGCCAGCAGCTTGGGGTTGGTGCAGGAGGATGAAAAACTGTTTTTT	.	TRBV11-2	.	TRBJ1-4
CASSMDSYNEKLFF	TGCGCCAGCAGCATGGACAGCTATAATGAAAAACTGTTTTTT	few	TRBV5-1	.	TRBJ1-4
CAMSGGGHNKETQYF	TGTGCCATGAGTGGGGGGGGCCACAATAAAGAGACCCAGTACTTC	.	TRBV2	.	TRBJ2-5
CASSRTSGGQETQYF	TGTGCCAGCAGCCGAACCTCCGGGGGTCAAGAGACCCAGTACTTC	.	TRBV7-9	.	TRBJ2-5
CASSFRGSETQYF	TGTGCCAGCAGTTTTCGGGGGAGCGAGACCCAGTACTTC	.	TRBV28	.	TRBJ2-5
CASRRDTVNTQYF	TGTGCCAGCAGACGAGATACGGTTAATACGCAGTATTTT	.	TRBV14	.	TRBJ2-3
CASSPDGVPPPGPVF	TGCGCCAGCAGCCCGGACGGGGTTCCCCCCCCCGGGCCGGTCTTC	.	TRBV5-1	.	TRBJ1-2
CASSAGQGGYTF	TGTGCCAGTAGTGCCGGACAGGGCGGCTACACCTTC	.	TRBV19	TRBD1	TRBJ1-2
CASSLLPGVGDTQYF	TGTGCCAGCAGCTTACTGCCCGGGGTGGGAGATACGCAGTATTTT	.	TRBV7-2	.	TRBJ2-3
CASSPASTQAYEQYF	TGTGCCAGCAGCCCAGCTTCCACCCAAGCCTACGAGCAGTACTTC	.	TRBV11-2	.	TRBJ2-7